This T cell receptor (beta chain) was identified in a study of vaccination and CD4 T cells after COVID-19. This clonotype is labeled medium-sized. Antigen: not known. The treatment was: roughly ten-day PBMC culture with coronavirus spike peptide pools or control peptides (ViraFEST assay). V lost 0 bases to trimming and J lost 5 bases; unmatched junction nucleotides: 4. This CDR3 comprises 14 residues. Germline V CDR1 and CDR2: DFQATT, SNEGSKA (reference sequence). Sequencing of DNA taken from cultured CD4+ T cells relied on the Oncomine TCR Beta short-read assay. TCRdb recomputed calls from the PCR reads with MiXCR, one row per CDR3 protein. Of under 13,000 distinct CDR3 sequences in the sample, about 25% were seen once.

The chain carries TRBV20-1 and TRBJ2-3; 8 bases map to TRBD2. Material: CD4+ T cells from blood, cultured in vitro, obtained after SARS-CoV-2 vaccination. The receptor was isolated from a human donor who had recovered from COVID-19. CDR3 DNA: TGCAGTGCTAGAGATTACGCGGGAGGAGATACGCAGTATTTT. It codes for CSARDYAGGDTQYF.